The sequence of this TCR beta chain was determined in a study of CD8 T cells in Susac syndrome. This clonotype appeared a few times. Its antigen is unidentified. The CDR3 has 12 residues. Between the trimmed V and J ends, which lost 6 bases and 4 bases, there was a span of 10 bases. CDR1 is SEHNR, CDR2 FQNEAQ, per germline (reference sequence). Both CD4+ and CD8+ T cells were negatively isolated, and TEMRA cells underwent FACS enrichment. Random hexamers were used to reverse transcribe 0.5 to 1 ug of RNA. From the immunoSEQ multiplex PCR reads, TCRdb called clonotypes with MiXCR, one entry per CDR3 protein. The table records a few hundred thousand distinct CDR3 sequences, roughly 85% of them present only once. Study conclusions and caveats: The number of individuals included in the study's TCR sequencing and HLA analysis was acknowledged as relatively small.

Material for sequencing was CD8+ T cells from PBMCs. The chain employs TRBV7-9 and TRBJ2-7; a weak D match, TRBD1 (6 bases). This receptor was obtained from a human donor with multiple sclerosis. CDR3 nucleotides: TGTGCCAGCAGGTCAGGGGAGTACGAGCAGTACTTC. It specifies CASRSGEYEQYF.